The sequence of this TCR beta chain was determined in a study of T-cell memory formation after mild COVID-19. Germline lookup yields CDR1 SGHRS and CDR2 YFSETQ. CDR3 length equals 14 residues. The V and J ends lost 0 bases and 13 bases respectively, with 16 bases between them. Findings and caveats of the study: Day 15 to 85 contracting clones showed balanced CD4/CD8; day 15 to 37 expanders favored CD4+. Those CD4+ clones that contracted were mainly in CM and EM (CD8+ ones in EMRA). The authors left the SARS-CoV-2 specificity of second-wave clones peaking on day 37 unconfirmed.

5'RACE with constant-segment primers built TCRalpha and TCRbeta cDNA libraries with UMIs. TCRdb ran MiXCR on the 5' RACE reads and lists one entry per CDR3 protein. The sample includes 380,000 or so distinct CDR3 sequences, approximately 15% of them seen just once. This clonotype has ten or more counts. The antigen is unknown. This chain uses TRBV5-1 with TRBJ1-4; D ambiguous. The material sequenced was PBMCs or a T cell subset sorted from them (not recorded which). The receptor comes from a man aged 18 to 35 who had mild COVID-19 (a few samples of this study predate the infection). Cell type and time point are not known. CDR3 DNA: TGCGCCAGCAGCTTGGATCGGTCGTCACAGCTACTGTTTTTT. This sequence encodes CASSLDRSSQLLFF.